A single T cell receptor beta chain is shown here with its context. This clone's antigen is unknown. No base quality values were provided; no much bigger clone lies one nucleotide off. This specimen comes from a study of blood T cell repertoires in COVID-19 (TCRdb year 2020). For the wider study: Samples covering the acute and convalescent phases of COVID-19 were provided by collaborators in the United States, Italy and Spain. The material from the prospective study consisted of cDNA or gDNA derived from T cells, B-cell-depleted T cells, or PBMCs. The sample metadata nearly always contained a de-identified subject ID, COVID-19 status, age in years and sex. Where available, HLA class I and class II types were obtained from metadata supplied by the sample provider rather than from assay-based typing. The repertoires were released in a freely available public database meant as a resource for research on the immune response to SARS-CoV-2. The samples were drawn from the first 160 participants of the ongoing ImmuneRACE study and from 950 to 1,500 subjects provided by 6 global collaborators. Deeply sampled blood TCRbeta repertoires from subjects exposed to, actively infected with, or recovered from COVID-19 were included in the dataset.

The immunoSEQ Assay, a bias-controlled multiplex PCR, was used to amplify TCRbeta CDR3 regions from genomic DNA. Turning to the authors' computational methods: Within the assay, amplification of reference gene primers was used to estimate how many nucleated cells each sample contained. To quantify the absolute abundance of each unique TCRbeta CDR3 rearrangement, sequence reads were collapsed and filtered. For each sample, productive Simpson clonality was calculated as the square root of Simpson's diversity index over productive rearrangements. TCRdb mirrors the immuneACCESS table, restricted to in-frame sequences. Some clones are absent from its copies; in checked studies, under half trace to an unresolved V gene, and the reason for the others is unknown. The V and J calls and the clone size are those of that table, but D and trimming were determined from the DNA. This sample lists 250,000 to 300,000 clones; about nine tenths were detected once. The ten largest clones capture 1.2% of the sample.

Participants in the prospective study were enrolled through a virtual design, were aged about 18 to 100 years, and lived in roughly 26 United States geographic areas. In the prospective study, cohorts were assigned on the basis of participant-reported clinical history obtained from a screening survey and a study questionnaire. Each participant in the prospective study had whole blood, serum and a nasopharyngeal or oropharyngeal swab collected by mobile phlebotomists. Over a roughly 2-month period, participants in the prospective study had the option of providing additional blood draws and questionnaires. Before DNA extraction, prospective study blood samples were shipped either frozen or at room temperature. Study-wide findings and limitations: The quantity of clinical and demographic metadata differed by source and by participant and was supplied without curation.

The CDR3 runs 12 residues from the cysteine to the phenylalanine. The CDR3 DNA has 36 bases and is translated from base 1. The sample consisted of PBMCs or T cells enriched from blood (not recorded which). The chain is made from TRBV21-1 and TRBJ2-1; no DNA check was done on the table's D call, TRBD2. TRBV21-1 is assigned pseudogene status. The clonotype originates from a human donor in a cohort exposed to, infected with or recovered from COVID-19 (not recorded which). The donor label of this sample is uncertain. CDR3 reads: CASFGGQGEQFF. The nucleotides are TGTGCCAGCTTCGGGGGGCAGGGTGAGCAGTTCTTC.